The 24 T cell receptor beta chains listed next were all sequenced from one sample in a study of CD8 T cells in ankylosing spondylitis (dated by TCRdb to the late 2010s). Libraries came from 5' RACE. The data were produced on an Illumina HiSeq 2500. TCRdb reprocessing: public reads trimmed at Q25 with fastp, clones called with MiXCR, in-frame beta chains kept. Merged by CDR3 protein, the rows form single entries marked with the most common genes and DNA. This sample has some 340,000 distinct CDR3 sequences in its table, and roughly 14% of those were observed once. Around 0.99% of the sample belongs to the ten largest clones. Sequenced input: blood, either unsorted or a sorted T cell fraction (not recorded which). These receptors came from a male donor with ankylosing spondylitis or in good health (not recorded which).

The J gene is TRBJ1-4, the V gene TRBV7-9; 8 bases map to TRBD1. Losses at the gene ends were 6 bases for V and 10 bases for J; bases not matched to a gene: 13. The CDR3 length is 15 residues. CDR1 is SEHNR, CDR2 FQNEAQ, per germline (reference sequence). The CDR3 nucleotides are TGTGCCAGCAGACCTCTGACAGGGGAGGATGGAAAACTGTTTTTT. It codes for CASRPLTGEDGKLFF.

This clonotype was seen more than once but under ten times. The CDR3 coding sequence is TGTGCCAGCAGTTTATCTAAATTCCTAGCGGGAGATGAGACCCAGTACTTC. As protein: CASSLSKFLAGDETQYF. The chain carries TRBV27 and TRBJ2-5; 10 bases fit TRBD2. Germline-derived CDR1 and CDR2 are MNHEY and SMNVEV (reference sequence). This CDR3 contains 17 residues. Trimming took 0 bases from V and 5 from J; bases not matched to a gene: 9.

This clonotype came up many times. V gene TRBV3-1 combines with J gene TRBJ2-2; TRBD1 or TRBD2 may be the D gene (6 bases each). CDR1 and CDR2 (germline): LGHDT, YNNKEL (reference sequence). Trimming left V 8 bases short and J 6 bases short, with 16 bases between. The CDR3 runs 14 residues. The CDR3 coding sequence is TGTGCCAGCCGCCCGGGGGCTTCGTCCGGGGAGCTGTTTTTT. Residues: CASRPGASSGELFF.

J is TRBJ2-6 and V is TRBV27, with a possible D match to TRBD1 (6 bases). This CDR3 spans 16 amino acids. Between the trimmed V and J ends, which lost 3 bases and 4 bases, there was a span of 13 bases. Germline V lookup: CDR1 MNHEY, CDR2 SMNVEV (reference sequence). CDR3 DNA sequence: TGTGCCAGCAGTTTGTCCTACAGGGAGGGGGCCAACGTCCTGACTTTC. Translated, it gives CASSLSYREGANVLTF.

The chain carries TRBV6-1 and TRBJ1-2, with TRBD1 matching over 10 bases. The junction had 13 bases not matched to a gene; V was cut back by 8 bases and J by 7 bases. The CDR3 length is 15 residues. The germline CDR1 and CDR2 sequences are MNHNS and SASEGT. The CDR3 region has the DNA TGTGCCAGCTCACCGGACAGGGGGGTAGTCAGTGGCTACACCTTC. Amino acids: CASSPDRGVVSGYTF.

This clonotype has at least ten counts. The chain uses TRBV9 and TRBJ2-1; TRBD2 matches 8 bases. Germline V lookup: CDR1 SGDLS, CDR2 YYNGEE. The CDR3 has 15 residues. V trimming: 0 bases; J trimming: 9 bases; junction bases outside the gene matches: 8. The CDR3 DNA reads as TGTGCCAGCAGCGTAGGACGGGAGGGGGGGAGTGAGCAGTTCTTC. Translation: CASSVGREGGSEQFF.

V is TRBV5-1 and J is TRBJ2-2; D may be TRBD1 (6 bases). The V gene's germline CDR1 is SGHRS and CDR2 YFSETQ. The CDR3 runs 16 residues. V lost 4 bases to trimming and J lost 0 bases, with 13 bases between them. In DNA form, the CDR3 reads TGCGCCAGCAGCCTGGGGGACACAGCGAACACCGGGGAGCTGTTTTTT. Its protein is CASSLGDTANTGELFF. The whole variable domain, filled in from reference TRBV5-1 and TRBJ2-2, reads KAGVTQTPRYLIKTRGQQVTLSCSPISGHRSVSWYQQTPGQGLQFLFEYFSETQRNKGNFPGRFSGRQFSNSRSEMNVSTLELGDSALYLCASSLGDTANTGELFFGEGSRLTVL.

This clonotype was detected only a few times. This chain joins TRBV10-2 and TRBJ2-3; 12 bases map to TRBD2. V was pared by 2 bases and J by 5 bases, with 8 bases of the junction left unmatched. Germline V CDR1 and CDR2: WSHSY, SAAADI. The CDR3 length is 17 residues. The CDR3 sequence: CASSERLAGGPGDTQYF. In nucleotides, the CDR3 is TGCGCCAGCAGTGAGAGGCTAGCGGGGGGGCCGGGAGATACGCAGTATTTT.

The table lists this clonotype with a few counts. The V gene is TRBV9, the J gene TRBJ1-1; D is undetermined. This CDR3 spans 14 amino acids. Germline V lookup: CDR1 SGDLS, CDR2 YYNGEE. The V and J ends lost 1 base and 4 bases respectively, with 11 bases between them. Written as DNA, the CDR3 is TGTGCCAGCAGCGTATCGCAGCAGTCCACTGAAGCTTTCTTT. It is translated as CASSVSQQSTEAFF.

There are a few counts of this clonotype. The chain has TRBV6-1 and TRBJ2-2; TRBD1 is a possible D gene (6 bases). V was clipped by 7 bases and J by 2 bases, with 14 bases between them. Germline V gives CDR1 MNHNS, CDR2 SASEGT. The CDR3 spans 15 residues. In DNA form, the CDR3 reads TGTGCCAGCACCGTCGGGACACTTAACACCGGGGAGCTGTTTTTT. It specifies CASTVGTLNTGELFF.

Of note for this clonotype: Compared with germline, one end of the junction differs, possibly owing to a read error. The chain links TRBV10-3 to TRBJ2-6; 9 positions match TRBD2. CDR1 is ENHRY and CDR2 is SYGVKD in the germline V gene. This CDR3 comprises 19 residues. The CDR3, as DNA: TGTACCATCAGTTTGAGATCGACTAGCGGAAACTCTGGGGCCAACGTCCTGACTTTC. Residues: CTISLRSTSGNSGANVLTF.

This clonotype was picked up many times. The rearrangement joins TRBV20-1 to TRBJ2-2; 12 nucleotides line up with TRBD1. Trimming cost V 6 bases and J 7 bases; bases outside gene matches: 6. The germline V gene encodes CDR1 DFQATT and CDR2 SNEGSKA (reference sequence). This CDR3 has 14 amino acids. CDR3 amino acids: CSAPGTGGNGELFF. The CDR3 DNA is TGCAGTGCGCCCGGGACAGGGGGCAACGGGGAGCTGTTTTTT.

The J gene is TRBJ2-5, the V gene TRBV3-1; 9 positions match TRBD1. J lost 3 bases, V lost 1 base, and 6 bases had no gene match. Germline-derived CDR1 and CDR2 are LGHDT and YNNKEL (reference sequence). The CDR3 is 16 residues long. The CDR3 nucleotides are TGTGCCAGCAGCCAAGCTTTTCGGGACAGGGAAGAGACCCAGTACTTC. Its translation is CASSQAFRDREETQYF.

This clonotype has ten or more counts. The chain is built from TRBV10-3 and TRBJ2-3, with TRBD2 matching over 9 bases. V was pared by 3 bases and J by 4 bases, with 5 bases of the junction left unmatched. The germline V gene encodes CDR1 ENHRY and CDR2 SYGVKD. The CDR3 covers 15 residues. The CDR3 region has the DNA TGTGCCATCAGTGACCAGGCGGGAGGGGCAGATACGCAGTATTTT. Residues: CAISDQAGGADTQYF.

This clonotype was seen a few times. The V call is TRBV12-3 or TRBV12-4, the J call TRBJ1-1; weak D call: TRBD1 (5 bases). Deletions cut 6 bases from V and 9 bases from J, with 17 bases between. The CDR3 spans 13 residues. CDR3 amino acids: CASRGPTEVKAFF. CDR3 DNA: TGTGCCAGCAGGGGACCCACAGAAGTTAAAGCTTTCTTT.

V is TRBV28 and J is TRBJ1-5, with TRBD1 identical over 9 bases. The junction had 7 bases not matched to a gene; V was cut back by 6 bases and J by 4 bases. In germline, CDR1 is MDHEN, CDR2 SYDVKM. This CDR3 is 15 amino acids long. The CDR3 spells CASSTDRGINQPQHF. The CDR3, as DNA: TGTGCCAGCAGCACGGACAGGGGCATAAATCAGCCCCAGCATTTT.

V usage is TRBV2 and J usage is TRBJ2-1, with TRBD2 matching over 7 bases. Trimming at V came to 6 bases and at J to 10 bases, leaving 6 bases not matched to a gene. CDR3 length: 12 amino acids. Per the germline V gene, CDR1 is SNHLY and CDR2 is FYNNEI. CDR3 nucleotides: TGTGCCAGCAGCCGACTAGCACGGGAGCAGTTCTTC. It codes for CASSRLAREQFF.

V is TRBV14 and J is TRBJ2-1, with D perhaps TRBD2 (6 bases). V gave up 1 base and J gave up 7 bases, with 32 bases separating them. Per germline, CDR1 SGHDN and CDR2 FVKESK. CDR3 length equals 21 residues. The CDR3 loop is CASSQGRYTVRLEESLNEQFF. The CDR3 DNA sequence: TGTGCCAGCAGCCAAGGGCGGTATACAGTAAGACTAGAGGAGTCACTGAATGAGCAGTTCTTC.

V is TRBV20-1 and J is TRBJ1-1, with D maybe TRBD1 (5 bases). CDR1 and CDR2 (germline): DFQATT, SNEGSKA (reference sequence). Deletions cut 6 bases from V and 3 bases from J, with 11 bases between. CDR3 length: 12 amino acids. The CDR3 reads CSAWGGYTEAFF. In DNA form, the CDR3 reads TGCAGTGCCTGGGGGGGGTACACTGAAGCTTTCTTT.

This sequence joins TRBV18 and TRBJ2-6, with TRBD1 matching over 7 bases. With V trimmed by 4 bases and J by 0 bases, 12 bases remained unmatched. Germline V lookup: CDR1 KGHSH, CDR2 LQKENI. CDR3 length equals 19 residues. This chain's CDR3 is CASSRERQGINSGANVLTF. The CDR3 DNA sequence: TGTGCCAGCTCACGCGAACGACAGGGTATAAACTCTGGGGCCAACGTCCTGACTTTC.

This clonotype was seen more than once but under ten times. This rearrangement joins TRBV27 to TRBJ2-1; possibly TRBD1 or TRBD2 for D (5 bases each). V shed 11 bases and J shed 1 base, with 12 bases lying between them. This CDR3 region has 13 residues. The germline CDR1 and CDR2 sequences are MNHEY and SMNVEV (reference sequence). CDR3 amino acids: CAGRDGSYNEQFF. The DNA for the CDR3 is TGTGCCGGTCGGGACGGATCCTACAATGAGCAGTTCTTC.

The chain employs TRBV20-1 and TRBJ1-1, with 10 bases matching TRBD1. This CDR3 region has 16 residues. J lost 7 bases, V lost 5 bases, and 16 bases had no gene match. Per germline, CDR1 DFQATT and CDR2 SNEGSKA (reference sequence). CDR3 in DNA: TGCAGTGCTCGATTAGGCCGGACAGGGGGTAGGGGTGAAGCTTTCTTT. This encodes CSARLGRTGGRGEAFF.

This clonotype was seen ten or more times. The chain uses TRBV12-3 or TRBV12-4 and TRBJ1-4; D is undetermined. The CDR3 runs to 15 residues. V was pared by 4 bases and J by 4 bases, with 13 bases between. DNA of the CDR3: TGTGCCAGCAGTTCCCTGGGTGGGCGTAATGAAAAACTGTTTTTT. Translated, it gives CASSSLGGRNEKLFF.

The rearrangement links TRBV10-3 to TRBJ1-1, with 9 positions matching TRBD1. There are 15 residues in the CDR3. From germline, CDR1 is ENHRY and CDR2 SYGVKD. J gave up 2 bases and V 4 bases, and 5 bases lay outside the gene matches. CDR3 residues: CAISVGQGVNTEAFF. CDR3 in DNA: TGTGCCATCAGTGTGGGACAGGGAGTTAACACTGAAGCTTTCTTT.